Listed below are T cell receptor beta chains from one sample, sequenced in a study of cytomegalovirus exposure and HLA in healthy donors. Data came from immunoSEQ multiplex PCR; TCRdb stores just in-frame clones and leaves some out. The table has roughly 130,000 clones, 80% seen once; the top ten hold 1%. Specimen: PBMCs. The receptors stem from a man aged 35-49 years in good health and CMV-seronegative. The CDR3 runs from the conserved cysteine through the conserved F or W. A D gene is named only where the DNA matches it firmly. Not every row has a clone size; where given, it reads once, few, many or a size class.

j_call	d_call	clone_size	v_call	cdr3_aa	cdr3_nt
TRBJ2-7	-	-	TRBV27	CASSLFGQGSYEQYF	TGTGCCAGCAGTCTTTTCGGGCAGGGGTCCTACGAGCAGTACTTC
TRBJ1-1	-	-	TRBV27	CASSFSEAVWSGTEAFF	TGTGCCAGCAGTTTCTCTGAGGCAGTGTGGTCGGGGACTGAAGCTTTCTTT
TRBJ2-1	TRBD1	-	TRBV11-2	CASSLGLTGTGDYNEQFF	TGTGCCAGCAGCCTCGGCCTAACCGGGACAGGGGACTACAATGAGCAGTTCTTC
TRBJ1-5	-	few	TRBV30	CAWSNYGSNQPQHF	TGTGCCTGGAGTAATTACGGGAGCAATCAGCCCCAGCATTTT
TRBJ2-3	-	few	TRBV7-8	CASGLNSDTQYF	TGTGCCAGCGGGCTAAACTCAGATACGCAGTATTTT
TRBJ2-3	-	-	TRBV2	CASSEGLALSDTQYF	TGTGCCAGCAGTGAAGGGCTAGCCCTCAGCGATACGCAGTATTTT
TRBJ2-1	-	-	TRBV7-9	CASSAREGVTYNEQFF	TGTGCCAGCAGCGCTCGTGAGGGGGTTACCTACAATGAGCAGTTCTTC
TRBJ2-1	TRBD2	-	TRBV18	CASSINSGLASYNEQFF	TGTGCCAGCTCTATAAACTCCGGACTAGCCTCCTACAATGAGCAGTTCTTC
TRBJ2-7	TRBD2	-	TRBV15	CATSSGTGTSNYEQYF	TGTGCCACCAGCAGTGGAACCGGGACTAGTAACTACGAGCAGTACTTC
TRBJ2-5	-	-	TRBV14	CASSQDRTYQETQYF	TGTGCCAGCAGCCAAGACCGGACATACCAAGAGACCCAGTACTTC
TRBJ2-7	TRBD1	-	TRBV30	CACDRGAPYEQYF	TGTGCCTGTGACAGGGGGGCCCCCTACGAGCAGTACTTC
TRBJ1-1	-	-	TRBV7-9	CASSPGRANTEAFF	TGTGCCAGCAGCCCCGGCAGGGCGAACACTGAAGCTTTCTTT
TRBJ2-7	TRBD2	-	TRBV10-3	CAISGRGLAGGLSYEQYF	TGTGCCATCAGTGGCAGGGGACTAGCGGGAGGTCTTTCCTACGAGCAGTACTTC
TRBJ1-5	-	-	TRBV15	CATSRDQGRLFQPQHF	TGTGCCACCAGCAGAGATCAGGGCCGGCTATTTCAGCCCCAGCATTTT
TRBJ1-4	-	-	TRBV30	CAWREYHEKLFF	TGTGCCTGGAGGGAGTATCATGAAAAACTGTTTTTT
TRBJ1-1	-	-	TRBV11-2	CASSPGGWGIDTEAFF	TGTGCCAGCAGCCCGGGGGGCTGGGGGATAGATACTGAAGCTTTCTTT
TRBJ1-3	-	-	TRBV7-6	CASSLWRGYGNTIYF	TGTGCCAGCAGCTTATGGCGCGGGTATGGAAACACCATATATTTT
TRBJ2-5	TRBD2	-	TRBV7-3	CASSRSAGGPQETQYF	TGTGCCAGCAGTCGATCAGCGGGAGGCCCCCAAGAGACCCAGTACTTC
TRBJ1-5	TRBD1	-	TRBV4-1	CASSQGDSYSNQPQHF	TGCGCCAGCAGCCAAGGGGACAGCTATAGCAATCAGCCCCAGCATTTT
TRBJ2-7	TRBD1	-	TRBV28	CASSGQLPYEQYF	TGTGCCAGTTCGGGACAGTTACCTTACGAGCAGTACTTC
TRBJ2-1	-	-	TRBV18	CASSPNRDEQFF	TGTGCCAGCTCACCGAACAGGGATGAGCAGTTCTTC
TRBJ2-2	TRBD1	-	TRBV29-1	CSVGRGTGDTGELFF	TGCAGCGTTGGCAGGGGGACAGGGGACACCGGGGAGCTGTTTTTT
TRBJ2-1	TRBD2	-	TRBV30	CASTSGGADEQFF	TGTGCCAGCACTAGCGGGGGGGCCGATGAGCAGTTCTTC
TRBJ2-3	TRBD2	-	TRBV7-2	CASSFSGITDTQYF	TGTGCCAGCAGCTTTAGCGGGATCACAGATACGCAGTATTTT
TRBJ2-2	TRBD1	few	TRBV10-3	CAISDNRGRVERELFF	TGTGCCATCAGTGATAACAGGGGGCGAGTGGAAAGGGAGCTGTTTTTT
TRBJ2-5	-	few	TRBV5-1	CASSLSPSAAQETQYF	TGCGCCAGCAGCTTGTCCCCCAGCGCGGCCCAAGAGACCCAGTACTTC
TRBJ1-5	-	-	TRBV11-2	CASSSGVGQPQHF	TGTGCCAGCAGCTCAGGGGTAGGACAGCCCCAGCATTTT
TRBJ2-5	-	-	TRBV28	CASTYPGGGAGQETQYF	TGTGCCAGCACTTACCCGGGGGGCGGAGCGGGACAAGAGACCCAGTACTTC
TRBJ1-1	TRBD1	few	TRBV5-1	CASSPGQGQVNTEAFF	TGCGCCAGCAGCCCAGGACAGGGGCAGGTGAACACTGAAGCTTTCTTT
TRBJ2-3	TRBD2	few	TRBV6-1	CAAGTSGRASDTQYF	TGTGCCGCAGGGACTAGCGGGAGAGCGTCAGATACGCAGTATTTT
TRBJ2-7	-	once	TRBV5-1	CASRPGQETYEQYF	TGCGCCAGCAGACCGGGACAAGAGACCTACGAGCAGTACTTC
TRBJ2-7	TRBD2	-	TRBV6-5	CASSYGTSGGYEQYF	TGTGCCAGCAGTTACGGGACTAGCGGGGGCTATGAGCAGTACTTC
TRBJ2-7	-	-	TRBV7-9	CASSSGTDEQYF	TGTGCCAGCAGCTCAGGCACAGACGAGCAGTACTTC
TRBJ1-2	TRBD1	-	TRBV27	CASRIQGADGYTF	TGTGCCAGCAGGATACAGGGGGCTGATGGCTACACCTTC
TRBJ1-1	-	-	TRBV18	CASSPQGDTEAFF	TGTGCCAGCTCACCCCAGGGCGACACTGAAGCTTTCTTT
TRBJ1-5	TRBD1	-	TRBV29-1	CSVQGQGDQPQHF	TGCAGCGTACAAGGACAGGGGGATCAGCCCCAGCATTTT
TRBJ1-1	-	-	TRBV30	CAWSVLRGTEAFF	TGTGCCTGGAGTGTACTTCGGGGAACTGAAGCTTTCTTT
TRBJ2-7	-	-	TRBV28	CASSPKNRDEQYF	TGTGCCAGCAGTCCTAAAAACAGGGACGAGCAGTACTTC
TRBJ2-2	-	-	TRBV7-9	CASSPYSGLTNTGELFF	TGTGCCAGCAGCCCTTACTCGGGACTGACGAACACCGGGGAGCTGTTTTTT
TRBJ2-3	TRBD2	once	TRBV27	CASTRAGGPKLTDTQYF	TGTGCCAGCACACGAGCGGGAGGGCCTAAACTTACAGATACGCAGTATTTT
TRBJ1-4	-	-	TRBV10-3	CAISSPLAPEKLFF	TGTGCCATCAGCTCCCCGTTGGCCCCGGAAAAACTGTTTTTT
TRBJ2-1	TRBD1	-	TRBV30	CAWSPGQYNEQFF	TGTGCCTGGAGCCCGGGACAGTACAATGAGCAGTTCTTC
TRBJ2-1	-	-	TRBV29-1	CSAEGGRDKGYNEQFF	TGCAGCGCCGAAGGTGGTAGAGACAAGGGGTACAATGAGCAGTTCTTC
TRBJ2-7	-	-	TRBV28	CASSFLNPGGYEQYF	TGTGCCAGCAGTTTCCTCAACCCAGGAGGGTACGAGCAGTACTTC
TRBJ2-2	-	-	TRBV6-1	CASSEPPARYGFTGELFF	TGTGCCAGCAGTGAACCTCCGGCTCGTTACGGGTTTACCGGGGAGCTGTTTTTT
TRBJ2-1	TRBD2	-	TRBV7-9	CASSLSSGGSYNEQFF	TGTGCCAGCAGCTTATCTAGCGGGGGCTCCTACAATGAGCAGTTCTTC
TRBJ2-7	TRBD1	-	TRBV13	CASSLEGATYEQYF	TGTGCCAGCAGCTTAGAGGGGGCTACTTACGAGCAGTACTTC
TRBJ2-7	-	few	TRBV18	CASSPPLSQAHEQYF	TGTGCCAGCTCACCACCCTTATCACAGGCCCACGAGCAGTACTTC
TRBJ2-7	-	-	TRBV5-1	CASSLSGLINSEQYF	TGCGCCAGCAGCTTGTCGGGTCTTATTAACTCGGAGCAGTACTTC
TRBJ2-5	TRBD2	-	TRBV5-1	CASSLTSAGGQETQYF	TGCGCCAGCAGCTTAACGTCAGCGGGAGGGCAAGAGACCCAGTACTTC
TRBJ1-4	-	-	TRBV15	CATSTQRTNEKLFF	TGTGCCACCAGCACACAAAGAACTAATGAAAAACTGTTTTTT
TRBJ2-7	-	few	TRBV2	CASKDREQGNNEQYF	TGTGCCAGCAAGGACAGAGAACAGGGAAACAACGAGCAGTACTTC
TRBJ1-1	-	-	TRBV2	CASSEDGRGRKLGAFF	TGTGCCAGCAGTGAAGATGGCAGGGGAAGAAAGTTAGGAGCTTTCTTT
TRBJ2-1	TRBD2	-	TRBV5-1	CASSGLAGSYNEQFF	TGCGCCAGCAGCGGCCTAGCGGGGTCCTACAATGAGCAGTTCTTC
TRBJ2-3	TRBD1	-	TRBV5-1	CASSPPDRPDTQYF	TGCGCCAGCAGCCCCCCGGACAGGCCAGATACGCAGTATTTT